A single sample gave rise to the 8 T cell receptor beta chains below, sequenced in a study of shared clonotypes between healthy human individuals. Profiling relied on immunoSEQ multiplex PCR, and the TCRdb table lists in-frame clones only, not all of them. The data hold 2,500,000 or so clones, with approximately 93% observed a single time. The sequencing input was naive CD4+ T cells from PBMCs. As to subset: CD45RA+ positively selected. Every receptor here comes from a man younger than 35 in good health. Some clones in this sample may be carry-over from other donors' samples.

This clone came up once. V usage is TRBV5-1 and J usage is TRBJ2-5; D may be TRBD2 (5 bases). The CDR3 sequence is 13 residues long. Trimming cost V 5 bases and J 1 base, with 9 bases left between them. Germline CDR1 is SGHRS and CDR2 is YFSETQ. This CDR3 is CASRPTIQETQYF. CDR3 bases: TGCGCCAGCAGGCCGACTATCCAAGAGACCCAGTACTTC.

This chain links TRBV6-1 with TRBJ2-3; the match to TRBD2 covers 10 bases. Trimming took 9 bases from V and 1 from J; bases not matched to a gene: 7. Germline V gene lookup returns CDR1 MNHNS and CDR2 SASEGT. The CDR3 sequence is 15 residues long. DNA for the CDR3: TGTGCCAGTCTTCGAAGCGGGGGGGGCACAGATACGCAGTATTTT. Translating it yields CASLRSGGGTDTQYF.

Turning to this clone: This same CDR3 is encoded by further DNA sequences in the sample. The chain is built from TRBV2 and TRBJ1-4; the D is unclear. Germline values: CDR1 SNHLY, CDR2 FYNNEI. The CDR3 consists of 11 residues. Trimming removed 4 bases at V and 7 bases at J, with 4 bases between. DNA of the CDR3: TGTGCCAGCAGTGGGGGTGAAAAACTGTTTTTT. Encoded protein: CASSGGEKLFF.

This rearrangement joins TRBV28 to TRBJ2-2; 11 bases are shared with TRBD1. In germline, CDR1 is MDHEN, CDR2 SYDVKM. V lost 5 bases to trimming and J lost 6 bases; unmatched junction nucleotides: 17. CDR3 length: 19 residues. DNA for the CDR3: TGTGCCAGCAGTACGATTCGACCGGGACAGGGGGTTGGCGCCGGGGAGCTGTTTTTT. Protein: CASSTIRPGQGVGAGELFF.

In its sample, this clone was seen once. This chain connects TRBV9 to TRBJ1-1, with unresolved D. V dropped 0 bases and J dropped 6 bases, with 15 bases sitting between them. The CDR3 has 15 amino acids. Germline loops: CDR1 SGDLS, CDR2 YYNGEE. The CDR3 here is CASSVGIWDGAEAFF. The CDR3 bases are TGTGCCAGCAGCGTAGGTATTTGGGATGGGGCTGAAGCTTTCTTT.

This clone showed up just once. CDR3 in amino acids: CASSTQGTDTQYF. For the CDR3, the DNA is TGTGCCAGCAGTACGCAGGGCACAGATACGCAGTATTTT. This chain connects TRBV28 to TRBJ2-3, with D unclear. From germline, CDR1 is MDHEN and CDR2 SYDVKM. The CDR3 has 13 amino acids. V was clipped by 5 bases and J by 1 base, with 7 bases between them.

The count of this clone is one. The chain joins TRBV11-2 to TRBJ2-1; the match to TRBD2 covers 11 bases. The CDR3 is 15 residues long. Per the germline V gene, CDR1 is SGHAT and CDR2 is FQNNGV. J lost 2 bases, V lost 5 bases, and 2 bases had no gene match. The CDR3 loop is CASSISGRAYNEQFF. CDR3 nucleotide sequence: TGTGCCAGCAGCATTAGCGGGAGGGCCTACAATGAGCAGTTCTTC.

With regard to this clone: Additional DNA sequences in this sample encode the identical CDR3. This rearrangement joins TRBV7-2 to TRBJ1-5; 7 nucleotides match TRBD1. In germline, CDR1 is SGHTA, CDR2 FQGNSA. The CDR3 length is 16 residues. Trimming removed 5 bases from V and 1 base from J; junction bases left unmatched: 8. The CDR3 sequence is CASSPYGTDSNQPQHF. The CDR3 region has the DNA TGTGCCAGCAGCCCTTACGGGACAGACAGCAATCAGCCCCAGCATTTT.